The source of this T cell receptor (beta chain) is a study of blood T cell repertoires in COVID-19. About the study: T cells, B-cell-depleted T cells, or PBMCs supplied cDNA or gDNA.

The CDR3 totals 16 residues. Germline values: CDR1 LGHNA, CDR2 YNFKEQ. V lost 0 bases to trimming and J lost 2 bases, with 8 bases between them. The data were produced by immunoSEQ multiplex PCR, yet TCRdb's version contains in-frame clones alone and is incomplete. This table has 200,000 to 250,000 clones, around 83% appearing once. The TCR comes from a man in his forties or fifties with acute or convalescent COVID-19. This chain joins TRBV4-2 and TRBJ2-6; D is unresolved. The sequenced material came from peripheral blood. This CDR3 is CASSQESVAGANVLTF. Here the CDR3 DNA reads TGTGCCAGCAGCCAAGAGTCGGTGGCTGGGGCCAACGTCCTGACTTTC.